Below are 10 T cell receptor beta chains sequenced from a single sample in a study of blood T cells in healthy people across ages. Primers used in a second PCR of roughly 7 to 12 cycles were a sample-barcoded 5' primer and a J-beta primer mix. MiXCR, applied by TCRdb to the 5' RACE reads, yields one record per CDR3 protein. Found here are some 1,000,000 distinct CDR3 sequences, about 25% of them singletons; the top ten hold less than 0.85%. These data also featured in a second study, about T cells of mothers and their children.

Sequencing was done on a sample of blood. The origin of the receptors is a girl aged 2 to 9 in good health.

With regard to this clonotype: The junction shows a germline mismatch at one end, possibly a read error. The chain joins TRBV4-2 to TRBJ2-5; 10 bases map to TRBD2. The CDR3 is 15 residues long. Germline V gene lookup returns CDR1 LGHNA and CDR2 YNFKEQ. CDR3 amino acids: CTSSQREREGETQYF. The CDR3 DNA is TGTACCAGCAGCCAACGGGAGCGGGAGGGGGAGACCCAGTACTTC.

Worth noting for this clonotype: The junction departs from germline at one end; a sequencing error may be responsible. This sequence joins TRBV4-2 and TRBJ2-7; 7 bases map to TRBD1. Germline V gene lookup returns CDR1 LGHNA and CDR2 YNFKEQ. The CDR3 length is 13 residues. Here the CDR3 reads CASSRDSSCEQYF. The CDR3, as DNA: TGTGCCAGCAGCAGGGACAGCTCCTGCGAGCAGTACTTC.

The chain is built from TRBV12-3 or TRBV12-4 and TRBJ1-5, with 7 bases identical to TRBD1. The CDR3 totals 15 residues. V lost 5 bases and J lost 1; bases outside the gene matches: 5. The CDR3 spells CASSAWTGSNQPQHF. In nucleotides, the CDR3 is TGTGCCAGCAGTGCCTGGACAGGAAGCAATCAGCCCCAGCATTTT.

This clonotype was counted only a few times. The chain joins TRBV4-1 to TRBJ2-1; D possibly corresponds to TRBD2 (5 bases). Per the germline V gene, CDR1 is MGHRA and CDR2 is YSYEKL. This CDR3 region has 17 residues. The V end was cut by 0 bases, the J end by 1 base, with 13 bases between. CDR3 DNA sequence: TGCGCCAGCAGCCAAGATCTAAGCGGAAGATCCTACAATGAGCAGTTCTTC. This sequence encodes CASSQDLSGRSYNEQFF.

In its sample, this clonotype was seen a few times. The chain couples TRBV5-1 to TRBJ2-3; unclear D gene. CDR1 is SGHRS and CDR2 is YFSETQ in the germline V gene. The CDR3 consists of 11 residues. V was shortened by 5 bases and J by 4 bases, with 5 bases between the two germline ends. The DNA of the CDR3 is TGCGCCAGCAGGAAGGCAGATACGCAGTATTTT. It encodes CASRKADTQYF.

The V gene is TRBV12-3 or TRBV12-4, the J gene TRBJ2-3; D uncertain. The V gene lost 6 bases and the J gene lost 0 bases, with 7 bases spanning the gap. There are 13 residues in the CDR3. The CDR3 DNA follows: TGTGCCAGCAGCGACCATAGCACAGATACGCAGTATTTT. Protein: CASSDHSTDTQYF.

The chain joins TRBV18 to TRBJ2-5; maybe TRBD2 (6 bases). Trimming pared 2 bases from V and 5 bases from J, leaving 21 bases between. The CDR3 is 17 residues long. In germline, CDR1 is KGHSH, CDR2 LQKENI. The CDR3 protein is CASSPFQRVQIRETQYF. The CDR3 DNA follows: TGTGCCAGCTCACCATTCCAGCGGGTACAAATAAGGGAGACCCAGTACTTC.

The rearrangement joins TRBV7-8 to TRBJ2-1, with 8 bases matching TRBD2. V lost 0 bases and J lost 10; bases outside the gene matches: 8. Germline V CDR1 and CDR2: SGHVS, FQNEAQ. The CDR3 is made up of 15 amino acids. This CDR3 reads CASSLATQREWEQFF. The DNA for the CDR3 is TGTGCCAGCAGCTTAGCTACACAGCGGGAGTGGGAGCAGTTCTTC.

V is TRBV27 and J is TRBJ1-2, with a possible D match to TRBD1 (5 bases). Trimming removed 6 bases at V and 7 bases at J, with 18 bases between. Germline lookup yields CDR1 MNHEY and CDR2 SMNVEV (reference sequence). The CDR3 has 14 amino acids. The DNA for the CDR3 is TGTGCCAGCAGGCCCGGGCAGGGAAACACTGGCTACACCTTC. Its translation is CASRPGQGNTGYTF.

The chain combines TRBV27 with TRBJ2-7; D tentatively reads TRBD1 or TRBD2 (6 bases each). The CDR3 spans 13 residues. Germline values: CDR1 MNHEY, CDR2 SMNVEV (reference sequence). Trimming took 6 bases from V and 6 from J, leaving 15 bases between them. CDR3 sequence (DNA): TGTGCCAGCAGCTCCCCGGGGGCGGGCGAGCAGTACTTC. The encoded protein is CASSSPGAGEQYF.